This T cell receptor (beta chain) was sequenced for a study of T cell repertoires in cytomegalovirus infection (dated by TCRdb to between 2019 and 2020). Study-wide context: The HLA type of each donor mattered for the analysis, because public TCR beta signatures pointed to carriage of CMV infection along with the matching HLA type. What the study reported, not specific to this receptor: In both this cohort and an independent cohort of approximately 350 donors, the cumulative frequency of public TCR beta family members distinguished carriers of CMV infection plus the relevant HLA type. In the ex vivo response, HLA-C-restricted CMV-specific TCR beta clonotypes were dominant, and in two of eight donors the single most frequent clonotype came from this HLA-C-restricted group.

This sample was sequenced with an Illumina HiSeq 1500. TCRdb applied fastp at Q25 and MiXCR to the public reads, then kept only in-frame beta chains. One record per CDR3 amino acid sequence lists the most common genes and DNA. This sample comprises 150,000 or so distinct CDR3 sequences, 6.5% of them detected only once. Clones ranked in the top ten supply roughly 18% of the sample. The germline V gene supplies CDR1 SGHTA and CDR2 FQGNSA. Measured from the cysteine to the phenylalanine, the CDR3 is 15 residues long. Only the CDR3 DNA stays, 45 bases, in frame from base 1. V is pruned by 2 bases and J by 17 bases, leaving 13 bases of the junction without a gene match. This clonotype was counted many times. The antigen it binds to is not known. It has no much larger one-base neighbor in the sample; base qualities were not kept.

The sequencing sample was made of PBMCs. The source is a human donor in good health (CMV status not recorded). Some clones in this sample may be carry-over from other donors' samples. Recombination linked TRBV7-2 to TRBJ1-6, with 9 bases in between that match TRBD1. The nucleotide sequence is TGTGCCAGCAGCTTAACCGGGACAGGGTTTGGAAGGGTCCACTTT. The resulting protein is CASSLTGTGFGRVHF.